What follows are 23 T cell receptor beta chains derived from one specimen sequenced in a study of cytomegalovirus exposure and HLA in healthy donors. Primers for the PCR totalled 60 Vbeta and 13 Jbeta. Using immunoSEQ multiplex PCR, the repertoire was profiled, and TCRdb retains in-frame clones only, with some absent. The sample lists 120,000 or so clones; about 80% were seen once. The sequenced material came from PBMCs. The receptors stem from a woman aged 45-60 years in good health and CMV-seropositive.

The genes are TRBV11-3 and TRBJ2-7; TRBD1 matches at 7 bases. Trimming cost V 2 bases and J 2 bases; bases outside gene matches: 9. This CDR3 comprises 16 residues. CDR1 and CDR2 from the germline V gene are SGHNT and YENEEA. The CDR3 is CASSLLQGVFPYEQYF. DNA for the CDR3: TGTGCCAGCAGCTTACTTCAGGGGGTTTTCCCCTACGAGCAGTACTTC.

The chain couples TRBV19 to TRBJ2-3; no firm D call. Germline CDR1 LNHDA, CDR2 SQIVND (reference sequence). Trimming removed 8 bases at V and 6 bases at J, with 12 bases between. The CDR3 contains 12 residues. This CDR3 reads CASHDRWDTQYF. The CDR3 region has the DNA TGTGCCAGTCATGATCGGTGGGATACGCAGTATTTT.

V usage is TRBV5-8 and J usage is TRBJ2-2; 8 bases match TRBD1. After removal of 1 base from V and 3 bases from J, the junction contained 5 bases not matched to a gene. This CDR3 comprises 16 residues. Germline lookup yields CDR1 SGHTS and CDR2 YDEGEE. The CDR3 coding sequence is TGTGCCAGCAGCTTGCCCGGGACAGGCTACACCGGGGAGCTGTTTTTT. It yields the protein CASSLPGTGYTGELFF.

The chain couples TRBV29-1 to TRBJ1-2; D is unclear. The CDR3 loop spans 14 amino acids. From germline, CDR1 is SQVTM and CDR2 ANQGSEA. Deletions cut 3 bases from V and 4 bases from J, with 15 bases between. In DNA form, the CDR3 reads TGCAGCGTTGATCCGTCCTCCTCAGGCTATGGCTACACCTTC. It encodes CSVDPSSSGYGYTF.

This clone is medium-sized within its sample. J is TRBJ2-1 and V is TRBV7-9; 10 nucleotides match TRBD2. V was pared by 3 bases and J by 10 bases, with 9 bases of the junction left unmatched. Germline assignment: CDR1 SEHNR and CDR2 FQNEAQ (reference sequence). The CDR3 loop spans 15 amino acids. CDR3 bases: TGTGCCAGCAGCTTGGGCAGCGGGGGGGCGGGAGAGCAGTTCTTC. Its protein is CASSLGSGGAGEQFF.

This clone was seen a single time. The rearrangement joins TRBV7-2 to TRBJ1-2; tentative D call: TRBD1 (6 bases). CDR1 SGHTA and CDR2 FQGNSA come from the germline V gene. The V end lost 3 bases, the J end lost 13 bases, and 15 bases lay between the germline ends. This CDR3 has 12 amino acids. CDR3 DNA: TGTGCCAGCAGCTTGGAGAGTAGGGGGTTCACCTTC. Translation gives CASSLESRGFTF.

The rearrangement links TRBV25-1 to TRBJ2-1; TRBD1 agrees at 10 bases. The CDR3 is 18 residues long. V was clipped by 3 bases and J by 5 bases; unmatched bases: 13. Germline CDR1 reads MGHDK; CDR2 reads SYGVNS. The CDR3 DNA follows: TGTGCCAGCAGTGATCTTGCTTGGAGGGACAGGGGTAACAATGAGCAGTTCTTC. It translates to CASSDLAWRDRGNNEQFF.

V gene TRBV5-1 combines with J gene TRBJ2-3; TRBD2 matches 8 bases. The CDR3 spans 16 residues. V gave up 4 bases and J gave up 2 bases; unmatched junction bases: 9. Germline V gene lookup returns CDR1 SGHRS and CDR2 YFSETQ. CDR3 in amino acids: CASSPASGGLTDTQYF. The DNA for the CDR3 is TGCGCCAGCAGCCCGGCGAGCGGGGGACTCACAGATACGCAGTATTTT.

The chain has TRBV14 and TRBJ2-7; a weak D match, TRBD2 (5 bases). V dropped 4 bases and J dropped 4 bases, with 11 bases sitting between them. The length of the CDR3 is 13 residues. The V gene's germline CDR1 is SGHDN and CDR2 FVKESK. The CDR3 DNA is TGTGCCAGCAGCCCCGCGGGCGGGTACGAGCAGTACTTC. Translation: CASSPAGGYEQYF. Drawing the rest from reference TRBV14 and TRBJ2-7, the complete variable domain is EAGVTQFPSHSVIEKGQTVTLRCDPISGHDNLYWYRRVMGKEIKFLLHFVKESKQDESGMPNNRFLAERTGGTYSTLKVQPAELEDSGVYFCASSPAGGYEQYFGPGTRLTVT.

In its sample, this clone was seen a few times. V and J are TRBV19 and TRBJ1-4; D remains unclear. Germline V CDR1 and CDR2: LNHDA, SQIVND (reference sequence). Trimming left V 9 bases short and J 4 bases short, with 18 bases between. This CDR3 has 15 residues. CDR3 sequence reads: CASRRSNAGNEKLFF. The CDR3 nucleotides read TGTGCCAGCCGCCGGTCGAACGCCGGTAATGAAAAACTGTTTTTT.

The rearrangement joins TRBV29-1 to TRBJ2-1, with D possibly TRBD1 on 6 matching bases. CDR1 and CDR2 (germline): SQVTM, ANQGSEA. This CDR3 contains 14 residues. Deletions cut 3 bases from V and 0 bases from J, with 9 bases between. CDR3 in DNA: TGCAGCGTTGACCACAGGGCCTCCTACAATGAGCAGTTCTTC. It yields the protein CSVDHRASYNEQFF.

This clone turned up a few times. The CDR3 nucleotides read TGTGCCAGCAGCTTAGTTTGGGTAGCGGGGGGGCCCACCGGGGAGCTGTTTTTT. Translation gives CASSLVWVAGGPTGELFF. The rearrangement joins TRBV11-2 to TRBJ2-2; 11 bases are a match to TRBD2. CDR1 and CDR2 (germline): SGHAT, FQNNGV. CDR3 length equals 18 residues. V lost 1 base, J lost 4 bases, and 8 bases stayed unmatched. The variable domain in full, with the rest retrieved from reference TRBV11-2 and TRBJ2-2, is EAGVAQSPRYKIIEKRQSVAFWCNPISGHATLYWYQQILGQGPKLLIQFQNNGVVDDSQLPKDRFSAERLKGVDSTLKIQPAKLEDSAVYLCASSLVWVAGGPTGELFFGEGSRLTVL.

The rearrangement links TRBV4-3 to TRBJ1-2, with TRBD1 matching 11 bases. Germline V gives CDR1 LGHNA, CDR2 YSLEER. This CDR3 has 15 amino acids. V dropped 6 bases and J dropped 1; count of bases not matched to a gene: 4. The CDR3 region has the DNA TGCGCCAGCAGAGACGGGACAGGGGGTAACTATGGCTACACCTTC. It yields the protein CASRDGTGGNYGYTF.

The chain uses TRBV5-1 and TRBJ2-5, with a tentative D call TRBD2 (5 bases). Germline V gives CDR1 SGHRS, CDR2 YFSETQ. Trimming cost V 0 bases and J 4 bases, with 10 bases left between them. This CDR3 contains 14 residues. CDR3 bases: TGCGCCAGCAGCTTGGCCACCCGGGGAGAGACCCAGTACTTC. This codes for CASSLATRGETQYF.

The V gene is TRBV7-2, the J gene TRBJ2-7, with 8 bases aligning to TRBD2. The CDR3 sequence is 14 residues long. CDR1 is SGHTA, CDR2 FQGNSA, per germline. Trimming at V came to 2 bases and at J to 7 bases, leaving 7 bases not matched to a gene. In DNA, the CDR3 is TGTGCCAGCAGCTTATACGGGAGGGCCTGGGAGCAGTACTTC. Encoded protein: CASSLYGRAWEQYF. The whole variable domain, filled in from reference TRBV7-2 and TRBJ2-7, reads GAGVSQSPSNKVTEKGKDVELRCDPISGHTALYWYRQSLGQGLEFLIYFQGNSAPDKSGLPSDRFSAERTGGSVSTLTIQRTQQEDSAVYLCASSLYGRAWEQYFGPGTRLTVT.

The chain couples TRBV6-5 to TRBJ2-2; 9 bases align to TRBD2. V lost 5 bases, J lost 3 bases, and 4 bases stayed unmatched. From germline, CDR1 is MNHEY and CDR2 SVGAGI. CDR3 size: 15 residues. CDR3 loop: CASSQRLADTGELFF. The CDR3 region has the DNA TGTGCCAGCAGTCAACGACTAGCGGACACCGGGGAGCTGTTTTTT.

The chain joins TRBV2 to TRBJ1-5; the D is unclear. The ends were cut back, 6 bases at V and 8 bases at J, with 14 bases in the middle. This CDR3 is built from 13 residues. CDR1 and CDR2 (germline): SNHLY, FYNNEI. The CDR3, as DNA: TGTGCCAGCAGCCGGTGGATAGAGGAGCCCCAGCATTTT. Its translation is CASSRWIEEPQHF.

This clone was seen once. V usage is TRBV6-1 and J usage is TRBJ2-5; D possibly corresponds to TRBD2 (5 bases). Trimming pared 0 bases from V and 4 bases from J, leaving 18 bases between. The germline V gene has CDR1 MNHNS and CDR2 SASEGT. CDR3 length: 17 residues. CDR3: CASSEAFGVGRGETQYF. The CDR3 nucleotides read TGTGCCAGCAGTGAAGCATTCGGGGTCGGACGAGGAGAGACCCAGTACTTC.

The J gene is TRBJ2-7, the V gene TRBV6-6, with TRBD2 matching over 13 bases. Trimming cost V 2 bases and J 0 bases; bases outside gene matches: 1. The CDR3 is 16 amino acids. CDR1 MNHNY and CDR2 SVGAGI come from the germline V gene (reference sequence). The CDR3 reads CASSYGTSGTSYEQYF. The CDR3 DNA sequence: TGTGCCAGCAGTTACGGGACTAGCGGGACCTCCTACGAGCAGTACTTC.

The CDR3 region is CASSYSREGLVDTQYF. In nucleotides, the CDR3 is TGTGCCAGCAGTTATTCTCGGGAGGGCCTCGTAGATACGCAGTATTTT. This chain joins TRBV6-6 and TRBJ2-3; TRBD2 matches 8 bases. The V gene end was trimmed by 3 bases and the J gene end by 5 bases; junction bases not matched to a gene: 10. The germline V gene encodes CDR1 MNHNY and CDR2 SVGAGI (reference sequence). The CDR3 sequence is 16 residues long.

This chain joins TRBV30 and TRBJ1-1, with TRBD1 matching 8 bases. Germline CDR1 and CDR2: GTSNPN and SVGIG (reference sequence). The CDR3 is 16 amino acids. V lost 3 bases to trimming and J lost 1 base; unmatched junction nucleotides: 10. CDR3 amino acids: CAWSAWTGNRNTEAFF. The CDR3 coding sequence is TGTGCCTGGAGCGCCTGGACAGGGAATCGGAACACTGAAGCTTTCTTT.

This chain connects TRBV4-2 to TRBJ2-3; D might be TRBD2 (6 bases). The V gene lost 3 bases and the J gene lost 2 bases, with 18 bases spanning the gap. The CDR3 contains 17 residues. Germline-derived CDR1 and CDR2 are LGHNA and YNFKEQ. The CDR3 region has the DNA TGTGCCAGCAGCCAGGCCGGGGGTAGCGGTTTCACAGATACGCAGTATTTT. Protein sequence: CASSQAGGSGFTDTQYF.

The chain carries TRBV29-1 and TRBJ2-3; the D is unclear. Trimming left V 2 bases short and J 2 bases short, with 8 bases between. The CDR3 runs to 13 residues. CDR1 SQVTM and CDR2 ANQGSEA come from the germline V gene. The CDR3 DNA reads TGCAGCGTTGAAATTCAGAACACAGATACGCAGTATTTT. Translated: CSVEIQNTDTQYF.